Shown below are 10 T cell receptor beta chains from a single sample sequenced in a study of neurological immune-mediated disorders. TCRdb fed the 5' RACE reads into MiXCR, producing one record per CDR3 protein. Of about 120,000 distinct CDR3 sequences in the sample, roughly 3.1% were seen once. Sample: PBMCs. Source of these receptors: a young woman with multiple sclerosis.

This clonotype showed up many times. This chain links TRBV6-5 with TRBJ2-1; D ambiguous. The CDR3 consists of 13 residues. Trimming stripped 4 bases from V and 10 bases from J, with 14 bases between. Germline values: CDR1 MNHEY, CDR2 SVGAGI. The CDR3 sequence: CASSSPTGFEQFF. In DNA form, the CDR3 reads TGTGCCAGCAGTTCCCCCACTGGCTTCGAGCAGTTCTTC.

This clonotype appeared many times. This rearrangement joins TRBV12-3 or TRBV12-4 to TRBJ2-7, with a weak D call TRBD1 (6 bases). CDR3 length: 14 residues. V lost 5 bases, J lost 4 bases, and 15 bases lay in between. The CDR3 reads CASSPLGTPYEQYF. The CDR3 coding sequence is TGTGCCAGCAGTCCGCTCGGGACACCTTACGAGCAGTACTTC.

This clonotype came up many times. The rearrangement uses TRBV7-2 and TRBJ2-1; 10 positions match TRBD2. Losses at the gene ends were 3 bases for V and 5 bases for J; bases not matched to a gene: 7. The CDR3 sequence is 16 residues long. Germline V gene data show CDR1 as SGHTA and CDR2 as FQGNSA. The CDR3 loop is CASSFPGTSVNNEQFF. The CDR3 nucleotides are TGTGCCAGCAGCTTCCCCGGGACTAGCGTTAACAATGAGCAGTTCTTC.

This clonotype was found many times. V usage is TRBV7-9 and J usage is TRBJ2-2; D is perhaps TRBD2 (5 bases). Germline CDR1 reads SEHNR; CDR2 reads FQNEAQ (reference sequence). This CDR3 comprises 16 residues. Trimming left V 5 bases short and J 0 bases short, with 13 bases between. Here the CDR3 reads CASSPSPAANTGELFF. CDR3 in DNA: TGTGCCAGCAGCCCCAGCCCAGCGGCGAACACCGGGGAGCTGTTTTTT.

This clonotype was seen many times. The chain recombines TRBV5-1 with TRBJ2-2, with TRBD2 identical over 9 bases. The CDR3 length is 19 residues. J gave up 4 bases and V 0 bases, and 13 bases lay outside the gene matches. Germline V gives CDR1 SGHRS, CDR2 YFSETQ. The CDR3 is CASSLEGFLAGIGTGELFF. The DNA for the CDR3 is TGCGCCAGCAGCTTGGAGGGGTTCCTAGCGGGAATAGGCACCGGGGAGCTGTTTTTT. The variable domain in full, with the rest retrieved from reference TRBV5-1 and TRBJ2-2, is KAGVTQTPRYLIKTRGQQVTLSCSPISGHRSVSWYQQTPGQGLQFLFEYFSETQRNKGNFPGRFSGRQFSNSRSEMNVSTLELGDSALYLCASSLEGFLAGIGTGELFFGEGSRLTVL.

This clonotype was detected many times. CDR3 coding DNA: TGTGCCAGTAGTGGACAGGGTTTCAATGAGCAGTTCTTC. Its translation is CASSGQGFNEQFF. The chain joins TRBV19 to TRBJ2-1; 8 nucleotides agree with TRBD1. This CDR3 region has 13 residues. CDR1 is LNHDA, CDR2 SQIVND, per germline (reference sequence). V was clipped by 5 bases and J by 6 bases; unmatched bases: 3. Using reference TRBV19 and TRBJ2-1 for the parts outside the CDR3, the full variable domain is DGGITQSPKYLFRKEGQNVTLSCEQNLNHDAMYWYRQDPGQGLRLIYYSQIVNDFQKGDIAEGYSVSREKKESFPLTVTSAQKNPTAFYLCASSGQGFNEQFFGPGTRLTVL.

This clonotype was seen at least ten times. This chain links TRBV12-3 or TRBV12-4 with TRBJ2-5; D is unresolved. The CDR3 is 14 amino acids. V was cut by 3 bases and J by 5 bases, with 13 bases left in between. Here the CDR3 DNA reads TGTGCCAGCAGTTTCGTGAGGCGATCGGAGACCCAGTACTTC. Residues: CASSFVRRSETQYF.

This clonotype was counted at least ten times. CDR3: CASSLAGQGPYEQYF. The CDR3 region has the DNA TGTGCCAGCAGCTTAGCCGGACAGGGACCTTACGAGCAGTACTTC. The chain is built from TRBV7-6 and TRBJ2-7; 8 nucleotides match TRBD1. The CDR3 sequence is 15 residues long. V trimming: 0 bases; J trimming: 4 bases; junction bases outside the gene matches: 5. The germline CDR1 and CDR2 sequences are SGHVS and FNYEAQ.

Details on this clonotype: A much larger clone differs from this one at a single base, so this may be a read error. The missing conserved phenylalanine or tryptophan at the end of this CDR3 makes a read error likely. The chain combines TRBV20-1 with TRBJ2-5, with D unclear. This CDR3 contains 13 residues. Per germline, CDR1 DFQATT and CDR2 SNEGSKA (reference sequence). Trimming took 5 bases from V and 5 from J, leaving 15 bases between them. The CDR3 is CSAHGVTSETQYC. The CDR3 region has the DNA TGCAGTGCTCACGGAGTTACCTCGGAGACCCAGTACTGC.

This clonotype was counted at least ten times. The chain links TRBV2 to TRBJ2-1; D gene unclear. V lost 7 bases and J lost 2, with 6 bases in between. Germline V gene data show CDR1 as SNHLY and CDR2 as FYNNEI. The CDR3 runs 12 residues. CDR3 protein: CASNLPYNEQFF. The DNA for the CDR3 is TGTGCCAGCAACCTGCCCTACAATGAGCAGTTCTTC.